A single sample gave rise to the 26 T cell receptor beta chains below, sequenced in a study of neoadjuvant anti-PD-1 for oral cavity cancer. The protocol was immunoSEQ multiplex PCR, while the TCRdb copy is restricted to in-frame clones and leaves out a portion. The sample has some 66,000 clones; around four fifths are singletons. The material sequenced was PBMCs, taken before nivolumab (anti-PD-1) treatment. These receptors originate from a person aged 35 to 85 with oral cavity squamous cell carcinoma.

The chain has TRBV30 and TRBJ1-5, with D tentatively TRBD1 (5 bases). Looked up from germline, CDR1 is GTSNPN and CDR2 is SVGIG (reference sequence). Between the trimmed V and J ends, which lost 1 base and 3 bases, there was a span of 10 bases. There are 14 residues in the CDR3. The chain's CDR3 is CAWSAGTYNQPQHF. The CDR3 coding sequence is TGTGCCTGGAGTGCCGGGACTTACAATCAGCCCCAGCATTTT.

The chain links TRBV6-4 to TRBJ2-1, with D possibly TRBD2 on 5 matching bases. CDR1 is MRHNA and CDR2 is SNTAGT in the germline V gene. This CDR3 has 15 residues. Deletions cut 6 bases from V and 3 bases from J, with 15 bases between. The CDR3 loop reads CASSRSDGDYNEQFF. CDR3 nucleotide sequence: TGTGCCAGCAGCCGTAGCGACGGGGACTACAATGAGCAGTTCTTC.

The CDR3 bases are TGTGCCAGCAGCGGAAGGGTCCCCCTTGGGGAGCAGTACTTC. It codes for CASSGRVPLGEQYF. V gene TRBV5-6 combines with J gene TRBJ2-7, with D unclear. V was clipped by 4 bases and J by 7 bases, with 18 bases between them. From germline, CDR1 is SGHDT and CDR2 YYEEEE. The CDR3 spans 14 residues.

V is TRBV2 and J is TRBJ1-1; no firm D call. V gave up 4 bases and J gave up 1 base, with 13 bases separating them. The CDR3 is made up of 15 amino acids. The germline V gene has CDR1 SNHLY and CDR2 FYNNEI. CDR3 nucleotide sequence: TGTGCCAGCAGTGTAGGTCCCAGAGAGAACACTGAAGCTTTCTTT. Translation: CASSVGPRENTEAFF.

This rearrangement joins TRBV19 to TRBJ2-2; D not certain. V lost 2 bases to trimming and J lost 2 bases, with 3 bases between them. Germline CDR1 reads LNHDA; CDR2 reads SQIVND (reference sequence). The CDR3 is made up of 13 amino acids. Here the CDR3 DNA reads TGTGCCAGTAGTATATATAACACCGGGGAGCTGTTTTTT. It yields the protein CASSIYNTGELFF.

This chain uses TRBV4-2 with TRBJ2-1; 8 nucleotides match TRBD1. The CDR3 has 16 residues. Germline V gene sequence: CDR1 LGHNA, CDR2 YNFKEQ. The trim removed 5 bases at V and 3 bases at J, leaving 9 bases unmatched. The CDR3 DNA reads TGTGCCAGCAGCAAAGGGGCAGGGGGCTTCTACAATGAGCAGTTCTTC. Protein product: CASSKGAGGFYNEQFF.

Here the CDR3 reads CASSLVWQETQYF. CDR3 DNA sequence: TGTGCCAGCAGCTTAGTATGGCAAGAGACCCAGTACTTC. This chain uses TRBV7-2 with TRBJ2-5, with D unresolved. CDR3 length: 13 amino acids. Between the trimmed V and J ends, which lost 1 base and 2 bases, there was a span of 5 bases. Germline loops: CDR1 SGHTA, CDR2 FQGNSA.

Here the CDR3 DNA reads TGTGCCAGCCAGGGGGGGGAGCTCAAGCAGTACTTC. Its protein is CASQGGELKQYF. This sequence joins TRBV6-1 and TRBJ2-7; either TRBD1 or TRBD2 may fit D (7 bases each). CDR1 and CDR2 (germline): MNHNS, SASEGT. V gave up 8 bases and J gave up 8 bases, with 16 bases separating them. The CDR3 contains 12 residues.

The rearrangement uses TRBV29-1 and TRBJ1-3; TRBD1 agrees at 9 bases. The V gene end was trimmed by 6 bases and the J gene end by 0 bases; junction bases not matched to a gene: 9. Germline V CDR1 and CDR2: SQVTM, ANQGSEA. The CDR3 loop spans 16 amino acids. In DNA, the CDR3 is TGCAGCGTCAGCCCGACAGGGGGGTCCTCTGGAAACACCATATATTTT. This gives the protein CSVSPTGGSSGNTIYF.

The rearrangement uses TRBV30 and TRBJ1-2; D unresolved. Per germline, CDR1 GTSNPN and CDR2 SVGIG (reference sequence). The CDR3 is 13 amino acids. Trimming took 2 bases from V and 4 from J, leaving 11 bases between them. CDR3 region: CAWSSGGSYGYTF. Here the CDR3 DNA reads TGTGCCTGGAGTTCTGGCGGCAGCTATGGCTACACCTTC.

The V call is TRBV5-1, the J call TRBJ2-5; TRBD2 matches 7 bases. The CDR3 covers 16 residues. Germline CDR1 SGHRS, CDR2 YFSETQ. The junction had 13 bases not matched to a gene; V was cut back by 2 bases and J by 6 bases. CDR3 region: CASSFFQAGESQTQYF. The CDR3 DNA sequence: TGCGCCAGCAGCTTTTTCCAGGCGGGAGAATCGCAGACCCAGTACTTC.

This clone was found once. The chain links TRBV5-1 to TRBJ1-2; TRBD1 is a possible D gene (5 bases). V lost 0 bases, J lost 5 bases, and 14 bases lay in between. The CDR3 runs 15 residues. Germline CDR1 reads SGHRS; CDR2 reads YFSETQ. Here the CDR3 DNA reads TGCGCCAGCAGCTTGGGTGGGACGGCGGAGTATGGCTACACCTTC. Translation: CASSLGGTAEYGYTF.

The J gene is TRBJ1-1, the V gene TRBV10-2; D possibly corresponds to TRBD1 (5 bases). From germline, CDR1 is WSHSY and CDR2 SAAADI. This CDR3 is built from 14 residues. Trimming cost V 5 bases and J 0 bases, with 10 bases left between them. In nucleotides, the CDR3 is TGCGCCAGCAGTCAGAAGGGGATGAACACTGAAGCTTTCTTT. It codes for CASSQKGMNTEAFF.

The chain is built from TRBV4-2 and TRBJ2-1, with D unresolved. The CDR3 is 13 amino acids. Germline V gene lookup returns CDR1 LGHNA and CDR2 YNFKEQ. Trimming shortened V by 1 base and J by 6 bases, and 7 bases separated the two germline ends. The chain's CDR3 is CASSQAQINEQFF. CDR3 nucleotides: TGTGCCAGCAGCCAAGCGCAGATCAATGAGCAGTTCTTC.

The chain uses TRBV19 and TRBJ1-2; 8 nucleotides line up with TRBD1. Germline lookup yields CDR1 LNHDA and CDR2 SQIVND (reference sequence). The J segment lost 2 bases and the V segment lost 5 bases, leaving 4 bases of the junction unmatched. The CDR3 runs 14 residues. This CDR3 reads CASSLAGGNYGYTF. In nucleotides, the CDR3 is TGTGCCAGTAGTTTAGCAGGGGGCAACTATGGCTACACCTTC.

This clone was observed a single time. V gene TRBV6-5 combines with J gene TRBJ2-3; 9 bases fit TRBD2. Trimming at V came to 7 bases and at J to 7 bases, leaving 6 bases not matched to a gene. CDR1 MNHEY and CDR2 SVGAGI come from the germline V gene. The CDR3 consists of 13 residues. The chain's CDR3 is CASILSGRHTQYF. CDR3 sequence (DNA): TGTGCCAGCATTCTAAGCGGGAGGCATACGCAGTATTTT.

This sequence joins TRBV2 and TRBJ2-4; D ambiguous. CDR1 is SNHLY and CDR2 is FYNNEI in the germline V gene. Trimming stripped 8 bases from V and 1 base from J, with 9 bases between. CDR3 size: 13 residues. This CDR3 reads CASEEFAKNIQYF. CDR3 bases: TGTGCCAGCGAGGAATTTGCCAAAAACATTCAGTACTTC.

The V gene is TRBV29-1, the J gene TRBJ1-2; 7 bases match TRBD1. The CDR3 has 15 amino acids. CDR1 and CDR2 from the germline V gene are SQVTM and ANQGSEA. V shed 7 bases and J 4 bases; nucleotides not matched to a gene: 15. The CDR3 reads CSAKPTGAGGYGYTF. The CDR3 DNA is TGCAGCGCAAAGCCCACAGGGGCCGGCGGCTATGGCTACACCTTC.

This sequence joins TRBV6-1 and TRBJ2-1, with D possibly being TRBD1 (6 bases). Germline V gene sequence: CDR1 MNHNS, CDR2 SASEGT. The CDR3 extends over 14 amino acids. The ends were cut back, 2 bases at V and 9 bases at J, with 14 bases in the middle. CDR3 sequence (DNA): TGTGCCAGCAGTGAAATGGGGGCGGTTGTTGAGCAGTTCTTC. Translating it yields CASSEMGAVVEQFF.

The CDR3 sequence: CASSGTGDQPQHF. CDR3 coding DNA: TGTGCCAGCAGCGGAACAGGGGATCAGCCCCAGCATTTT. V is TRBV7-9 and J is TRBJ1-5; 7 nucleotides align to TRBD1. The CDR3 contains 13 residues. Germline V gene sequence: CDR1 SEHNR, CDR2 FQNEAQ (reference sequence). V gave up 5 bases and J gave up 5 bases; unmatched junction bases: 3.

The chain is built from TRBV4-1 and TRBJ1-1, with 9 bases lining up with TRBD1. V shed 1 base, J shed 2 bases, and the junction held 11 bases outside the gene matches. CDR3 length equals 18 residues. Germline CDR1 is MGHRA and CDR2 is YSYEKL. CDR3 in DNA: TGCGCCAGCAGCCAAGGGGTAGGGACAGGGCAAGTTAACACTGAAGCTTTCTTT. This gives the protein CASSQGVGTGQVNTEAFF.

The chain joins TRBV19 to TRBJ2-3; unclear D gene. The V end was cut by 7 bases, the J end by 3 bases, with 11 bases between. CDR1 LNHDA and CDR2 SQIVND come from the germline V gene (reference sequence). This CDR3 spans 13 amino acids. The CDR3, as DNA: TGTGCCAGTACCCTTACCGTTACAGATACGCAGTATTTT. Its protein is CASTLTVTDTQYF. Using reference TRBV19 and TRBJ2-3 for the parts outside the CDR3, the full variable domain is DGGITQSPKYLFRKEGQNVTLSCEQNLNHDAMYWYRQDPGQGLRLIYYSQIVNDFQKGDIAEGYSVSREKKESFPLTVTSAQKNPTAFYLCASTLTVTDTQYFGPGTRLTVL.

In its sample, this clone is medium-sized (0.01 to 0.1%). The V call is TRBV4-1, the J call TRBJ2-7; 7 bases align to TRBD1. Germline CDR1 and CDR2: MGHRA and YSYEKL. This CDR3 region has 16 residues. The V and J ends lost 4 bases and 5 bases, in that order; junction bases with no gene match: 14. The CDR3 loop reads CASSLGLRTGYNEQYF. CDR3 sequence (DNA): TGCGCCAGCAGCCTAGGCCTAAGGACAGGCTACAACGAGCAGTACTTC.

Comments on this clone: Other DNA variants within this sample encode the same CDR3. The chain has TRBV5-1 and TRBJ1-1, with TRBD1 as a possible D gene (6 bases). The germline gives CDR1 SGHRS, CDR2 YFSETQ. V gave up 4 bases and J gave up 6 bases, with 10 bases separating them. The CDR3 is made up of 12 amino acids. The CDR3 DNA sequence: TGCGCCAGCAGCCCGACAGGCCCTGAAGCTTTCTTT. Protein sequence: CASSPTGPEAFF.

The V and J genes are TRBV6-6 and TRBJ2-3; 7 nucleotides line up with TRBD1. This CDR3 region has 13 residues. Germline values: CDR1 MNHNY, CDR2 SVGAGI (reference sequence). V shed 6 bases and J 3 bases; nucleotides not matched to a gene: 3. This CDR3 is CASRGTVTDTQYF. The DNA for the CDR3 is TGTGCCAGCAGGGGGACAGTAACAGATACGCAGTATTTT.

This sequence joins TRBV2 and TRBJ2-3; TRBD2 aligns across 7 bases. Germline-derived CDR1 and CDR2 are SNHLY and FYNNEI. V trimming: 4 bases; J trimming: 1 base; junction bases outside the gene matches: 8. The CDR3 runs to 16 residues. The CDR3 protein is CASSAQPSGGTDTQYF. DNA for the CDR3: TGTGCCAGCAGTGCGCAGCCTAGCGGCGGCACAGATACGCAGTATTTT.